A single sample gave rise to the 8 T cell receptor beta chains below, sequenced in a study of blood T cell repertoires in COVID-19. Using immunoSEQ multiplex PCR, the repertoire was profiled, and TCRdb retains in-frame clones only, with some absent. The sample contains 150,000 to 200,000 clones, around 79% of which appear only once. The sequencing input was peripheral blood. These receptors were collected from a woman aged 40-49 years with COVID-19, enrolled during active disease.

This rearrangement joins TRBV4-3 to TRBJ2-1; 8 nucleotides match TRBD1. This CDR3 is built from 15 residues. CDR1 and CDR2 (germline): LGHNA, YSLEER. The V segment lost 5 bases and the J segment 7 bases; nucleotides outside the gene matches: 10. The CDR3 protein is CASSYSGGEWNEQFF. In DNA, the CDR3 is TGCGCCAGCAGCTATTCAGGGGGCGAGTGGAATGAGCAGTTCTTC.

V is TRBV3-1 (or the pseudogene TRBV3-2) and J is TRBJ2-3, with D possibly TRBD2 on 7 matching bases. Germline-derived CDR1 and CDR2 are LGHDT and YNNKEL (reference sequence). Deletions cut 1 base from V and 6 bases from J, with 14 bases between. The CDR3 totals 15 residues. In nucleotides, the CDR3 is TGTGCCAGCAGCCAAGGGTCCGGGGGGCCGGATACGCAGTATTTT. Encoded protein: CASSQGSGGPDTQYF.

The V call is TRBV9, the J call TRBJ2-1; D gene ambiguous. CDR1 is SGDLS and CDR2 is YYNGEE in the germline V gene. The CDR3 totals 15 residues. V was clipped by 2 bases and J by 0 bases, with 9 bases between them. Here the CDR3 reads CASSVLADSYNEQFF. As DNA, the CDR3 is TGTGCCAGCAGCGTCCTGGCTGACTCCTACAATGAGCAGTTCTTC.

The sample holds one count of this clone. The rearrangement uses TRBV5-1 and TRBJ1-3, with TRBD1 as a possible D gene (6 bases). The CDR3 spans 16 residues. The germline CDR1 and CDR2 sequences are SGHRS and YFSETQ. V lost 2 bases to trimming and J lost 0 bases, with 12 bases between them. This CDR3 reads CASSLSGRGSGNTIYF. CDR3 sequence (DNA): TGCGCCAGCAGCTTAAGCGGCAGGGGCTCTGGAAACACCATATATTTT.

V gene TRBV3-1 (or the pseudogene TRBV3-2) combines with J gene TRBJ1-5, with D possibly being TRBD1 (5 bases). Germline CDR1 LGHDT, CDR2 YNNKEL (reference sequence). The CDR3 covers 14 residues. V was clipped by 3 bases and J by 5 bases, with 11 bases between them. The DNA of the CDR3 is TGTGCCAGCAGCCAGGGGCAGTTACATCAGCCCCAGCATTTT. Translating gives CASSQGQLHQPQHF.

This clone came up a few times. The chain uses TRBV21-1 and TRBJ1-2; the D call in the table, TRBD1, was not verified against the DNA. TRBV21-1 is labeled a pseudogene. The CDR3 is 11 residues long. The CDR3 bases are TGTGCCAGCAGCAAACCCGTGCAGGAAACCTTC. Protein: CASSKPVQETF.

In its sample, this clone was seen once. The chain is built from TRBV6-4 and TRBJ2-1; D is possibly TRBD2 (6 bases). Germline V CDR1 and CDR2: MRHNA, SNTAGT. Trimming left V 2 bases short and J 5 bases short, with 10 bases between. The CDR3 runs 14 residues. The CDR3 nucleotides read TGTGCCAGCAGTGACCCCGGGGGTGACAATGAGCAGTTCTTC. It encodes CASSDPGGDNEQFF.

This sequence joins TRBV4-2 and TRBJ1-3, with D possibly matching TRBD1 (6 bases). The germline gives CDR1 LGHNA, CDR2 YNFKEQ. Trimming left V 3 bases short and J 0 bases short, with 21 bases between. The CDR3 is 19 amino acids. CDR3 sequence: CASSHPSKSGTLSGNTIYF. The DNA for the CDR3 is TGTGCCAGCAGCCATCCCTCGAAATCCGGGACACTCTCTGGAAACACCATATATTTT.